This TCR beta chain was retrieved from a study of T cell changes during pregnancy in multiple sclerosis. Measured with immunoSEQ multiplex PCR; TCRdb has only the in-frame clones, and not every one. The data hold fewer than 110,000 clones, with about 90% observed a single time. The germline V gene encodes CDR1 SGHDT and CDR2 YYEEEE. Trimming cost V 3 bases and J 2 bases, with 8 bases left between them. CDR3 size: 13 residues. This sequence originates from a female donor with multiple sclerosis, enrolled in a pregnancy study. The chain employs TRBV5-6 and TRBJ1-1; D gene uncertain. This material consisted of peripheral blood, taken after pregnancy. The CDR3 region has the DNA TGTGCCAGCAGCTACAGACCTAACACTGAAGCTTTCTTT. It translates to CASSYRPNTEAFF. Based on the CDR3 plus reference TRBV5-6 and TRBJ1-1, the full variable domain is DAGVTQSPTHLIKTRGQQVTLRCSPKSGHDTVSWYQQALGQGPQFIFQYYEEEERQRGNFPDRFSGHQFPNYSSELNVNALLLGDSALYLCASSYRPNTEAFFGQGTRLTVV.